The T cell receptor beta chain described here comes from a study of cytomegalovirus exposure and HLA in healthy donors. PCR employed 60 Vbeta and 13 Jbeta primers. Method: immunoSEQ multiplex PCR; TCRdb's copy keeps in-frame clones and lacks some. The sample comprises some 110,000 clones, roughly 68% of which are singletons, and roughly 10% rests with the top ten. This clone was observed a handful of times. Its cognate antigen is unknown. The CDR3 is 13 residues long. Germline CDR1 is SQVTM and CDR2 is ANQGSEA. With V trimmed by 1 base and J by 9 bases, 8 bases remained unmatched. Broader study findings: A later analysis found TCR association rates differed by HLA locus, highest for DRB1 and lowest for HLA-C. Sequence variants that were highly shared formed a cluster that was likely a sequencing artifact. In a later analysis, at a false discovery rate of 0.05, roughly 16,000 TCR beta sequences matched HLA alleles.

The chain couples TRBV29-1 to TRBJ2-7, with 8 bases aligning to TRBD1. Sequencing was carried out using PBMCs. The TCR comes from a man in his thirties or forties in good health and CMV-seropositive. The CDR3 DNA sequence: TGCAGCGTTGAAGGACAGGGGAAACCCGGGCAGTACTTC. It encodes CSVEGQGKPGQYF.